The following is a TCR beta chain sequence with its context. Per the study methods: Reference gene primers were amplified, and this amplification served to estimate nucleated cell counts. This table comes from immunoSEQ multiplex PCR, and its TCRdb copy is limited to in-frame clones, with some not included. V, J and clone size derive from that table, while D and trimming were established from the DNA sequence. The profile shows about 250,000 clones, over 80% of them singletons. The data are from a study of blood T cell repertoires in COVID-19. The wider study: Researchers got acute and convalescent COVID-19 samples from the United States, Italy and Spain. From T cells, B-cell-depleted T cells, or PBMCs came the material, which was cDNA or gDNA.

The CDR3 has 11 residues. The V end lost 6 bases, the J end lost 4 bases, and 9 bases lay between the germline ends. Germline CDR1 and CDR2: DFQATT and SNEGSKA (reference sequence). The sequenced material came from peripheral blood. The chain carries TRBV20-1 and TRBJ2-5; D remains ambiguous. This sequence was found in a human donor in a cohort sampled during active COVID-19. CDR3 nucleotides: TGCAGTGCCGCTAGAGGAGAGACCCAGTACTTC. Translation: CSAARGETQYF.